This T cell receptor beta chain derives from a study of control samples from healthy donors and cancer patients. CDR1 and CDR2 from the germline V gene are MNHEY and SMNVEV (reference sequence). The CDR3 contains 15 residues. With V trimmed by 4 bases and J by 6 bases, 8 bases remained unmatched. Sequencing used immunoSEQ multiplex PCR; TCRdb keeps in-frame clones, though not all of them. Altogether tens of thousands of clones are present, 84% being singletons, with the ten largest covering approximately 38%. The TCR originated in a man between 65 and 85 years old with lung cancer. The material sequenced was PBMCs. The chain links TRBV27 to TRBJ1-2, with TRBD1 identical over 10 bases. CDR3 coding DNA: TGTGCCAGCAGTTCCCTGCGACAGGGGGCGAATGGCTACACCTTC. This translates into CASSSLRQGANGYTF.